The text below deals with one TCR beta chain. Its antigen is unknown. CDR3 length: 15 amino acids. Trimming stripped 1 base from V and 0 bases from J, with 6 bases between. Germline CDR1 reads MNHEY; CDR2 reads SMNVEV (reference sequence). This sample stems from a study of OX40 agonist ivuxolimab in advanced cancers. Study at large: While on treatment, patients had intravenous ivuxolimab at 0.01 to 10 mg/kg every 2 weeks. The group had a mean age of around 60 years, ranged from about 20 to 85, and was around 82% male. Study observations and caveats: On average, a greater number of expanded clones characterised CD8+ T cells relative to CD4+.

The protocol was immunoSEQ multiplex PCR, while the TCRdb copy is restricted to in-frame clones and leaves out a portion. In the table there are 99,000 or so clones, roughly 95% of which are singletons. Patients were ineligible given autoimmune disease history or systemic immunosuppression. The sequencing used CD4+ or CD8+ T cells sorted from blood, collected in a trial of the OX40 agonist ivuxolimab. The chain combines TRBV27 with TRBJ2-2; D tentatively reads TRBD1 or TRBD2 (5 bases each). The receptor comes from an adult with an advanced solid tumor such as melanoma, head and neck, liver or kidney cancer. The CDR3 is CASSLLGANTGELFF. In nucleotides, the CDR3 is TGTGCCAGCAGTTTATTGGGGGCGAACACCGGGGAGCTGTTTTTT.